This T cell receptor (beta chain) was sequenced in a study of blood T cells in healthy people across ages. Germline lookup yields CDR1 SGHTA and CDR2 FQGNSA. There are 13 residues in the CDR3. Donor samples were obtained from healthy Caucasian individuals from Russia, aged about 6 to 90. The authors drew approximately 9 milliliters of peripheral blood from each donor. A J-beta primer mix and a sample-barcoded 5' primer were used in a second PCR of about 7 to 12 cycles. TCRdb re-called the 5' RACE reads through MiXCR, storing one row per CDR3 protein. The table shows roughly 830,000 distinct CDR3 sequences, with around 62% occurring only once.

The gene calls are TRBV7-2 and TRBJ2-4; the D gene is possibly TRBD2 (5 bases). The assigned J gene may be wrong: the sequence end matches TRBJ2-7 better. This sequence was found in a man aged 25-45 years in good health. Sequenced input: blood. The CDR3: CASREGSGYEQYF. The DNA for the CDR3 is TGTGCCAGCAGGGAAGGGAGCGGCTACGAGCAGTACTTC.